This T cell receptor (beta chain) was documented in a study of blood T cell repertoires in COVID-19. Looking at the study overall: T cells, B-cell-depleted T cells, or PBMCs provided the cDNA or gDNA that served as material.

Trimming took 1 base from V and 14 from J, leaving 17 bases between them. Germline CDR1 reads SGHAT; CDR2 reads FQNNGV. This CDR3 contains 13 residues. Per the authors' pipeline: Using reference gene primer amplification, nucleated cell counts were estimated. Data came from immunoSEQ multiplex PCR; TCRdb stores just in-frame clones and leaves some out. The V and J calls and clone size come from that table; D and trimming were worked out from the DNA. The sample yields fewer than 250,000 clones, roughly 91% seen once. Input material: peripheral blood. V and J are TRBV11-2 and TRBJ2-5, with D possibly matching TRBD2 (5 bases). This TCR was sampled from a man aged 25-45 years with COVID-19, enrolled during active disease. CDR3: CASSLVPFLDYYF. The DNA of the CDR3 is TGTGCCAGCAGCTTAGTCCCCTTCCTCGACTACTACTTC. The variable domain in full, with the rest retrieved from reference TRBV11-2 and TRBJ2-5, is EAGVAQSPRYKIIEKRQSVAFWCNPISGHATLYWYQQILGQGPKLLIQFQNNGVVDDSQLPKDRFSAERLKGVDSTLKIQPAKLEDSAVYLCASSLVPFLDYYFGPGTRLLVL.